Below are 7 T cell receptor beta chains sequenced from a single sample in a study of blood T cells in healthy people across ages. The second PCR ran about 6 to 12 cycles with a sample-barcoded 5' primer and J-beta primers. In TCRdb, the 5' RACE reads were re-called with MiXCR into one record per CDR3 protein. The profile shows roughly 1.5 million distinct CDR3 sequences, 35% to 45% of them singletons. Material: blood. The receptors were gathered from a woman aged 18-29 years in good health.

Here the CDR3 DNA reads TGCAGTGCTAGAGATCGCGGGAGCCAGTACTTC. As protein: CSARDRGSQYF. The chain couples TRBV20-1 to TRBJ2-5, with 7 nucleotides matching TRBD2. Per the germline V gene, CDR1 is DFQATT and CDR2 is SNEGSKA (reference sequence). V was clipped by 0 bases and J by 10 bases; unmatched bases: 2. The CDR3 is 11 residues long.

In this sample, this clonotype turned up a few times. V and J are TRBV20-1 and TRBJ1-2; D is perhaps TRBD1 (5 bases). The V end lost 6 bases, the J end lost 0 bases, and 14 bases lay between the germline ends. The CDR3 runs 14 residues. Germline V CDR1 and CDR2: DFQATT, SNEGSKA (reference sequence). The CDR3 loop is CSAPGRYTNYGYTF. DNA of the CDR3: TGCAGTGCCCCGGGACGGTATACTAACTATGGCTACACCTTC.

The chain carries TRBV12-3 or TRBV12-4 and TRBJ1-1, with D unresolved. The V and J ends lost 4 bases and 6 bases respectively, with 9 bases between them. The CDR3 is 12 residues long. CDR3 bases: TGTGCCAGCAGTTACACGGCGGCTGAAGCTTTCTTT. The encoded protein is CASSYTAAEAFF.

The chain links TRBV20-1 to TRBJ2-1; D possibly corresponds to TRBD2 (6 bases). The CDR3 is 14 amino acids. The V gene lost 3 bases and the J gene lost 6 bases, with 15 bases spanning the gap. Per germline, CDR1 DFQATT and CDR2 SNEGSKA (reference sequence). The DNA for the CDR3 is TGCAGTGCTAGTTCTAGGCTAGCGCGCAATGAGCAGTTCTTC. Its translation: CSASSRLARNEQFF.

In its sample, this clonotype was seen a few times. The J gene is TRBJ1-4, the V gene TRBV5-1; D is undetermined. Germline values: CDR1 SGHRS, CDR2 YFSETQ. V shed 0 bases and J shed 3 bases, with 12 bases lying between them. The CDR3 has 16 residues. The CDR3 DNA reads as TGCGCCAGCAGCTTGGCGCGCAGCCTCGCTAATGAAAAACTGTTTTTT. Amino acids: CASSLARSLANEKLFF. The entire variable domain, with the rest obtained from reference TRBV5-1 and TRBJ1-4, is as follows: KAGVTQTPRYLIKTRGQQVTLSCSPISGHRSVSWYQQTPGQGLQFLFEYFSETQRNKGNFPGRFSGRQFSNSRSEMNVSTLELGDSALYLCASSLARSLANEKLFFGSGTQLSVL.

This sequence joins TRBV7-2 and TRBJ1-2; TRBD1 agrees at 12 bases. Germline V gene data show CDR1 as SGHTA and CDR2 as FQGNSA. Trimming cost V 4 bases and J 7 bases; bases outside gene matches: 10. This CDR3 region has 16 residues. The CDR3 spells CASSWGQGAIQGGYTF. The CDR3 nucleotides read TGTGCCAGCAGCTGGGGACAGGGGGCGATCCAAGGTGGCTACACCTTC. Full variable domain (remainder filled in from reference TRBV7-2 and TRBJ1-2): GAGVSQSPSNKVTEKGKDVELRCDPISGHTALYWYRQSLGQGLEFLIYFQGNSAPDKSGLPSDRFSAERTGGSVSTLTIQRTQQEDSAVYLCASSWGQGAIQGGYTFGSGTRLTVV.

The chain has TRBV12-3 or TRBV12-4 and TRBJ2-3, with D maybe TRBD2 (6 bases). The CDR3 covers 18 residues. The V gene lost 7 bases and the J gene lost 0 bases, with 23 bases spanning the gap. This CDR3 is CASNRLPPGTGSTDTQYF. CDR3 sequence (DNA): TGTGCCAGCAACCGGCTCCCTCCCGGGACTGGGAGCACAGATACGCAGTATTTT.